Below, one T cell receptor beta chain is given with its context. The V and J ends lost 3 bases and 7 bases, in that order; junction bases with no gene match: 3. The CDR3 spans 13 residues. Germline V gene sequence: CDR1 SGDLS, CDR2 YYNGEE. The data were taken from a study of CD8 T cells in Susac syndrome. FACS enriched CD8+ TEMRA cells, while bulk CD8+ and CD4+ were negatively isolated. When the RNA was reverse transcribed, random hexamers were used with an input of roughly 0.5 to 1 ug. The CDR3 of TCR beta was amplified by immunoSEQ multiplex PCR across 54 Vbeta and 13 Jbeta. TCRdb re-called the immunoSEQ multiplex PCR reads with MiXCR, one entry per CDR3 protein. The sample records a few hundred thousand distinct CDR3 sequences, 95% being singletons.

The source material was CD4+ T cells from PBMCs. This rearrangement joins TRBV9 to TRBJ1-5, with TRBD1 identical over 8 bases. The sequence was obtained from a human donor with multiple sclerosis. The CDR3 bases are TGTGCCAGCAGCGGGACAGGGCGGCAGCCCCAGCATTTT. Protein sequence: CASSGTGRQPQHF.